This T cell receptor (beta chain) came from a study of identifying expanded T cells in peripheral blood. Notes on the study in general: Approximately 2-week clone count variance significantly increased as total template count grew. Technical replicates showed about 1.1 changed clones; two weeks roughly 15; four weeks 19.

This CDR3 is 15 amino acids long. The J segment lost 5 bases and the V segment lost 4 bases, leaving 9 bases of the junction unmatched. CDR1 and CDR2 (germline): MNHEY, SMNVEV (reference sequence). Comment on this clone: Its antigen is currently unknown.

Healthy donors had no documented immune events, such as infections, while sampled. Only in-frame clones appear in the TCRdb table, and some are missing; sequencing was by immunoSEQ multiplex PCR. The profile shows around 120,000 clones, 85% to 90% of them singletons. This TCR was sampled from a person aged 18 to 70 in good health. The V gene is TRBV27, the J gene TRBJ2-5; 8 positions agree with TRBD2. The sequencing sample was made of blood. The CDR3 loop reads CASSSPGGLKETQYF. Written as DNA, the CDR3 is TGTGCCAGCAGTTCCCCGGGGGGGCTTAAGGAGACCCAGTACTTC.